This T cell receptor (beta chain) was recorded in a study of T cells after yellow fever vaccination. Whole-study findings and limits: Some clonotypes were seen in both the CD4 and the CD8 compartments. These made up a small share and likely arose from convergent recombination.

One entry per CDR3 protein results from TCRdb running MiXCR on the 5' RACE reads. The sample includes more than 350,000 distinct CDR3 sequences, 11% of them seen just once. CDR1 is MGHRA, CDR2 YSYEKL, per germline. The CDR3 runs to 15 residues. The J segment lost 8 bases and the V segment lost 3 bases, leaving 10 bases of the junction unmatched. This clonotype occurred many times. The antigen is unknown. This clonotype was obtained from a man between 18 and 35 years old who received the YFV17D yellow fever vaccine. This chain links TRBV4-1 with TRBJ2-1, with 7 bases identical to TRBD1. The sequencing here drew on PBMCs, taken on the day of the first yellow fever vaccination. DNA for the CDR3: TGCGCCAGCAGCCATGAACCTCAGGGGGTCTATGAGCAGTTCTTC. Translation gives CASSHEPQGVYEQFF.